The source of this T cell receptor (beta chain) is a study of spatial heterogeneity in lung cancer. The ends were cut back, 2 bases at V and 1 base at J, with 5 bases in the middle. The CDR3 is made up of 13 amino acids. Per germline, CDR1 MRHNA and CDR2 SNTAGT. Time point noted: sample taken at primary tumor resection. TCRdb re-analysed the 5' RACE reads in MiXCR, keeping a single row per CDR3 protein. The sample has roughly 39,000 distinct CDR3 sequences, roughly 8% seen once. This clonotype was observed many times. The sequencing used PBMCs, collected at surgery. The chain is built from TRBV6-4 and TRBJ1-1; D gene unclear. The clonotype originates from a male donor with early-stage non-small cell lung cancer. The CDR3, as DNA: TGTGCCAGCAGTGACAGGCGGAACACTGAAGCTTTCTTT. Translating it yields CASSDRRNTEAFF.